Listed here is a single T cell receptor (beta chain). The data were obtained in a study of shared T cell receptors in the human thymus. The CDR3 sequence is 17 residues long. CDR1 and CDR2 from the germline V gene are MDHEN and SYDVKM. V dropped 2 bases and J dropped 4; count of bases not matched to a gene: 11. Repertoires were generated with immunoSEQ multiplex PCR, while TCRdb's copy carries only in-frame clones and drops some. The sample includes roughly 710,000 clones, approximately 85% of them seen just once. The sample also formed part of further work on human thymus T cells. As that study records: Thymic tissue was derived from resections collected during corrective heart surgery.

This clonotype was obtained from a girl less than two years old with a congenital heart defect. This chain uses TRBV28 with TRBJ1-2, with 9 bases fitting TRBD1. The sequencing sample was made of thymocytes. The CDR3 protein is CASSLPNSPDRGYGYTF. The CDR3 DNA reads as TGTGCCAGCAGTTTACCCAACAGCCCGGACAGGGGCTATGGCTACACCTTC.